This T cell receptor beta chain was found in a study of blood T cell repertoires in COVID-19. Study in general: Acute-phase and convalescent COVID-19 samples originated in the United States, Italy and Spain. T cells, B-cell-depleted T cells, or PBMCs provided the cDNA or gDNA that served as material.

The CDR3 runs to 15 residues. Germline CDR1 LGHNA, CDR2 YNFKEQ. V shed 3 bases and J 5 bases; nucleotides not matched to a gene: 7. In its sample, this clone was seen once. As processed by the authors: The authors estimated nucleated cell counts from reference gene primer amplification. Produced via immunoSEQ multiplex PCR; TCRdb's table is partial and in-frame only. The DNA was the basis for D and trimming; V, J and clone size are from that table. The sample lists 180,000 or so clones; about 88% were seen once. Source material: peripheral blood. The clonotype originates from a man aged 18 to 29 with acute or convalescent COVID-19. The chain couples TRBV4-2 to TRBJ1-2; TRBD1 matches 9 bases. CDR3 in DNA: TGTGCCAGCAGCCAGGACCGACAGGGGGGTTATGGCTACACCTTC. It encodes CASSQDRQGGYGYTF.